The sequence of this T cell receptor (beta chain) was determined in a study of T cell responses to AZD1222 COVID-19 vaccine. Findings and caveats of the study: Clonal diversity was possibly underestimated, and the donors were mostly white British, with more females. Per reports, nearly half of all spike-specific TCRs target regions that are unmutated in variants.

Second-dose timings of about 4 or about 12 weeks were pooled. About this clone itself: The antigen remains unidentified.

Using immunoSEQ multiplex PCR, the repertoire was profiled, and TCRdb retains in-frame clones only, with some absent. Among 120,000 to 150,000 clones listed, more than 75% were seen once. The TCR originated in an adult who received the AZD1222 COVID-19 vaccine. The specimen was peripheral blood, collected 28 days after the second AZD1222 dose.

In DNA form, the CDR3 reads TGTGCCAGCAGCCTAATCCCGTACAGGGGACAAAATTCACCCCTCCACTTT. Its translation: CASSLIPYRGQNSPLHF. The chain joins TRBV28 to TRBJ1-6, with 7 nucleotides matching TRBD1. The CDR3 consists of 17 residues. Germline V gene sequence: CDR1 MDHEN, CDR2 SYDVKM. Germline trimming cut 6 bases from V and 7 bases from J; bases unmatched to any gene: 15.